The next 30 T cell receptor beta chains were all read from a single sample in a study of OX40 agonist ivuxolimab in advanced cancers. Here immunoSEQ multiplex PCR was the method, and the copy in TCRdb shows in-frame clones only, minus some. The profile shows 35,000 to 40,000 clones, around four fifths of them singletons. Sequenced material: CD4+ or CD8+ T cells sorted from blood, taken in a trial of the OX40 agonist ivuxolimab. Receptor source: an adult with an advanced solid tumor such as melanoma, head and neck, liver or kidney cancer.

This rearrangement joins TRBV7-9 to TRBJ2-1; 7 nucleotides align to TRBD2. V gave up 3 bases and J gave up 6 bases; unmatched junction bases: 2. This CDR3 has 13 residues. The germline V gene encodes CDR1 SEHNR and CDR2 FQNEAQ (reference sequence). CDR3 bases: TGTGCCAGCAGCTTTGGGAGGGCCAATGAGCAGTTCTTC. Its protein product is CASSFGRANEQFF.

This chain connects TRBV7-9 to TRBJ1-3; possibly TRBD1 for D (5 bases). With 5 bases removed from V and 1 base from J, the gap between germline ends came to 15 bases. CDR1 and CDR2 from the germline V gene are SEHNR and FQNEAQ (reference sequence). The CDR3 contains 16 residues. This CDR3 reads CASSPPGGSSGNTIYF. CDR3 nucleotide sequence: TGTGCCAGCAGCCCCCCCGGGGGTAGTTCTGGAAACACCATATATTTT. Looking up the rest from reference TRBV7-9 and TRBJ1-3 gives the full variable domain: DTGVSQNPRHKITKRGQNVTFRCDPISEHNRLYWYRQTLGQGPEFLTYFQNEAQLEKSRLLSDRFSAERPKGSFSTLEIQRTEQGDSAMYLCASSPPGGSSGNTIYFGEGSWLTVV.

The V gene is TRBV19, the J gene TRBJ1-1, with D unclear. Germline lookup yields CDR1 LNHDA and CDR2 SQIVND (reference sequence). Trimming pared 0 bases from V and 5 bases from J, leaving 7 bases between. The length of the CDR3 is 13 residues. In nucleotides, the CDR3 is TGTGCCAGTAGTATAGAGGAGGATACTGAAGCTTTCTTT. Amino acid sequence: CASSIEEDTEAFF.

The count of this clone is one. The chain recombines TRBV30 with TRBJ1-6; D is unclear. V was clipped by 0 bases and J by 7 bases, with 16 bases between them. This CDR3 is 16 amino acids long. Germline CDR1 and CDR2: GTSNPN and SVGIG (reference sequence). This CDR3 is CAWSVPHREPNSPLHF. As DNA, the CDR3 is TGTGCCTGGAGTGTACCACATCGGGAGCCGAATTCACCCCTCCACTTT. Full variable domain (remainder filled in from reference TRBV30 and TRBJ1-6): SQTIHQWPATLVQPVGSPLSLECTVEGTSNPNLYWYRQAAGRGLQLLFYSVGIGQISSEVPQNLSASRPQDRQFILSSKKLLLSDSGFYLCAWSVPHREPNSPLHFGNGTRLTVT.

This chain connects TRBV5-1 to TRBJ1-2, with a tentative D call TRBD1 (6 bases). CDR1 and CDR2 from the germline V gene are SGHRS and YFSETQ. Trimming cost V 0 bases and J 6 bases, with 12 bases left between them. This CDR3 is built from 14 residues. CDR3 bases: TGCGCCAGCAGCTTGGGACAGGAATGGGATGGCTACACCTTC. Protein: CASSLGQEWDGYTF.

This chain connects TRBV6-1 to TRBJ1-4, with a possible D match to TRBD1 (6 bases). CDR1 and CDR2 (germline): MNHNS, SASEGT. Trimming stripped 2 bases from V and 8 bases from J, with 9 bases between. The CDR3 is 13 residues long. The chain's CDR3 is CASSEQGHEKLFF. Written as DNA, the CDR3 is TGTGCCAGCAGTGAACAGGGGCACGAAAAACTGTTTTTT.

The CDR3 region is CASSLAPGGQETQYF. The CDR3 coding sequence is TGCGCCAGCAGCTTGGCACCCGGGGGGCAAGAGACCCAGTACTTC. The rearrangement links TRBV5-1 to TRBJ2-5, with 7 bases matching TRBD2. The CDR3 is 15 residues long. Germline lookup yields CDR1 SGHRS and CDR2 YFSETQ. The J segment lost 2 bases and the V segment lost 0 bases, leaving 4 bases of the junction unmatched.

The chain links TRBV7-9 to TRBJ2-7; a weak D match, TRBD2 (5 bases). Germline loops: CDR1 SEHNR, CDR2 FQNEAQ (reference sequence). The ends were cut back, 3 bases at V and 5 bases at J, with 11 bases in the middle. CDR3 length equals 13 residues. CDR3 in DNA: TGTGCCAGCAGCTTTTCTAGCAGCCACGAGCAGTACTTC. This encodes CASSFSSSHEQYF.

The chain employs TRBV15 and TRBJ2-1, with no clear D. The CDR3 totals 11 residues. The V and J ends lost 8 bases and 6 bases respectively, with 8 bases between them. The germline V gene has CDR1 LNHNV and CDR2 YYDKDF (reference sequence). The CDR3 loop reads CATRDRNEQFF. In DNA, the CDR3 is TGTGCCACCCGAGACCGCAATGAGCAGTTCTTC.

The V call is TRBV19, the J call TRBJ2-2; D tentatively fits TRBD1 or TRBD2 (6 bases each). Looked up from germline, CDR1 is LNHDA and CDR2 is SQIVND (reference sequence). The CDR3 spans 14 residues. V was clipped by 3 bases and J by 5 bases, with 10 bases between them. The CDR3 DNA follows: TGTGCCAGTAGTATCCAGGGGAGGACCGGGGAGCTGTTTTTT. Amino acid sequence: CASSIQGRTGELFF.

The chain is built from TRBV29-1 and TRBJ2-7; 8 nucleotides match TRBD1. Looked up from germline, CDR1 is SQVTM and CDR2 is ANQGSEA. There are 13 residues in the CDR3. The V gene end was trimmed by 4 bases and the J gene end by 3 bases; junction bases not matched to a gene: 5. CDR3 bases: TGCAGCGTTGCCCTGGACAGGGTCTACGAGCAGTACTTC. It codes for CSVALDRVYEQYF.

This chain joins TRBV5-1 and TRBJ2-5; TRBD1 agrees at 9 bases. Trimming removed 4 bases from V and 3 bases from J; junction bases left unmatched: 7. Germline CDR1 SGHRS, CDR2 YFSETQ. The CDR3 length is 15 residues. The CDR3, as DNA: TGCGCCAGCAGCGAACAGGGGGCGCTTAAAGAGACCCAGTACTTC. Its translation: CASSEQGALKETQYF.

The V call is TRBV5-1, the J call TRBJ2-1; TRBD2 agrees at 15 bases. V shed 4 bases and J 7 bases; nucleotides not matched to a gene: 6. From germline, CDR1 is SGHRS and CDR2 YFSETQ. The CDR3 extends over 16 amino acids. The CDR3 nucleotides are TGCGCCAGCAGCCCGGGACTAGCGGGGGGTTGGAATGAGCAGTTCTTC. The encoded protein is CASSPGLAGGWNEQFF.

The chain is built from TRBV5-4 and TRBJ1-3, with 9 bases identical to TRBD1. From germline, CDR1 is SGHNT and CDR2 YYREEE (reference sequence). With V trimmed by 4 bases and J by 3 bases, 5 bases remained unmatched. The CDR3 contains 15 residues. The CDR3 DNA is TGTGCCAGCAGCCAGGGACAGGGCGTTGGAAACACCATATATTTT. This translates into CASSQGQGVGNTIYF.

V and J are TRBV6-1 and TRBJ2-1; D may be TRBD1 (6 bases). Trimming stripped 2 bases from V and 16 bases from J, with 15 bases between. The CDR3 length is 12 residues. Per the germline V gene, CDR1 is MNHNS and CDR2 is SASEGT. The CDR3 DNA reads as TGTGCCAGCAGTGAACAGGGGTCCACCTCTTTCTTC. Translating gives CASSEQGSTSFF.

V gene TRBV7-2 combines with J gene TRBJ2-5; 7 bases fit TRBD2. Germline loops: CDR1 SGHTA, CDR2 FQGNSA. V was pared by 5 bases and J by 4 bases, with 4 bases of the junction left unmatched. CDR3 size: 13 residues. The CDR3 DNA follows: TGTGCCAGCAGCGGACTAGAACGAGAGACCCAGTACTTC. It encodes CASSGLERETQYF.

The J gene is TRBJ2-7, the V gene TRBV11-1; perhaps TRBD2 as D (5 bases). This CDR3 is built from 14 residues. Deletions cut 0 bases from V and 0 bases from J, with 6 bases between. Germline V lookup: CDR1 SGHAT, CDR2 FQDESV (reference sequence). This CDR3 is CASSLATISYEQYF. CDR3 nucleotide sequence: TGTGCCAGCAGCTTAGCGACTATCTCCTACGAGCAGTACTTC.

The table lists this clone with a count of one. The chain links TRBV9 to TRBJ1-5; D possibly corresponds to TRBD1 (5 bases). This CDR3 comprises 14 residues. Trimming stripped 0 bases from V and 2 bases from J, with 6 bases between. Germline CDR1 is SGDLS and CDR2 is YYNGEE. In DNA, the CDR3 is TGTGCCAGCAGCGTAGAAGGGGGCAATCAGCCCCAGCATTTT. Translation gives CASSVEGGNQPQHF.

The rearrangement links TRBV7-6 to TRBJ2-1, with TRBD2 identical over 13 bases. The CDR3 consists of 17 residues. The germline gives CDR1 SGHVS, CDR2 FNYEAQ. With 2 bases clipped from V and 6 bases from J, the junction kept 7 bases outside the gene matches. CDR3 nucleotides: TGTGCCAGCAGCTTACGCCGGACTAGCGGGAGTCTCAATGAGCAGTTCTTC. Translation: CASSLRRTSGSLNEQFF.

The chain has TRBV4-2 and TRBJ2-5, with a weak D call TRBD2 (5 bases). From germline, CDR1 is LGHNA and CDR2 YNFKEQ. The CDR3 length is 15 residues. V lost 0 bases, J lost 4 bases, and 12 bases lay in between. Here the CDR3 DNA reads TGTGCCAGCAGCCAAGATAGCCTAGCTGGAGAGACCCAGTACTTC. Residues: CASSQDSLAGETQYF.

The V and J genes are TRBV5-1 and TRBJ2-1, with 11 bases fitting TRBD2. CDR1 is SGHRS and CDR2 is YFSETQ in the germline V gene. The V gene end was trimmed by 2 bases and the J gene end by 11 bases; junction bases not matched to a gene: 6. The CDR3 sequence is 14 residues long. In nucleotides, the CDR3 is TGCGCCAGCAGCTTTCTAGCGGGGGGTGAACAGCAGTTCTTC. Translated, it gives CASSFLAGGEQQFF.

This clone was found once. CDR3 bases: TGTGCCAGCAGCCCCTCATCCGGGAAGGGAGATACGCAGTATTTT. It codes for CASSPSSGKGDTQYF. The rearrangement joins TRBV7-6 to TRBJ2-3; D might be TRBD2 (5 bases). Germline V lookup: CDR1 SGHVS, CDR2 FNYEAQ. With 5 bases removed from V and 5 bases from J, the gap between germline ends came to 17 bases. The CDR3 has 15 amino acids.

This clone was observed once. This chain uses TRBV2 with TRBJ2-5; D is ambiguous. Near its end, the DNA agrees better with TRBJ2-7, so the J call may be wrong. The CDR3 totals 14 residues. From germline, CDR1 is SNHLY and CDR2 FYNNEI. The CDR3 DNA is TGTGCCAGCAATGCCGAAATGAAAGCCTACGAGCAGTACTTC. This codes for CASNAEMKAYEQYF.

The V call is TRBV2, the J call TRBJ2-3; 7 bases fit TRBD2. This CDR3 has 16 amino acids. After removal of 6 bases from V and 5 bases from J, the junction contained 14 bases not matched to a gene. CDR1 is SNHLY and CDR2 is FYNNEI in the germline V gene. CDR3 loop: CASSRSTGGPRDTQYF. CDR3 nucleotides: TGTGCCAGCAGCCGGAGTACGGGAGGCCCTAGAGATACGCAGTATTTT.

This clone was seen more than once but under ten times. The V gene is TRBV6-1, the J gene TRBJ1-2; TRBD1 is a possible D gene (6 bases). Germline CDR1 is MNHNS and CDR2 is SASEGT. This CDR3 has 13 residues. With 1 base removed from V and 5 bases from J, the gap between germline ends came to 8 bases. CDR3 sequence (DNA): TGTGCCAGCAGTGAAGGGGACATTTATGGCTACACCTTC. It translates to CASSEGDIYGYTF.

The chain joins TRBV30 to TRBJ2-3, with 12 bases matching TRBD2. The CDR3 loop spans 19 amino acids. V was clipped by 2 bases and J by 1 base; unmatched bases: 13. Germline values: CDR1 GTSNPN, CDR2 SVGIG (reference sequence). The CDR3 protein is CAWSPTSGRQWRGTDTQYF. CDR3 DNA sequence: TGTGCCTGGAGTCCGACTAGCGGGAGACAGTGGCGGGGCACAGATACGCAGTATTTT.

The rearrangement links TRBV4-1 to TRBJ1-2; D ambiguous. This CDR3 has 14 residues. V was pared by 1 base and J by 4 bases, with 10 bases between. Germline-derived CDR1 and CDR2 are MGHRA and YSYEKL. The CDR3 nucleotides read TGCGCCAGCAGCCAAGTCGGGCAGACCTATGGCTACACCTTC. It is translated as CASSQVGQTYGYTF.

The CDR3 loop reads CSVEPGFTDTQYF. The CDR3 bases are TGCAGCGTTGAACCGGGGTTCACAGATACGCAGTATTTT. The chain employs TRBV29-1 and TRBJ2-3; a weak D match, TRBD2 (5 bases). The CDR3 extends over 13 amino acids. Germline CDR1 is SQVTM and CDR2 is ANQGSEA. Trimming stripped 2 bases from V and 2 bases from J, with 8 bases between.

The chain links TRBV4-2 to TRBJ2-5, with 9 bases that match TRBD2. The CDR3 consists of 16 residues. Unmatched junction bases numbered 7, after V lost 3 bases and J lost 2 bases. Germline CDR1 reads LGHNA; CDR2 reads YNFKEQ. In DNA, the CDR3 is TGTGCCAGCAGCCAGATAGCGGGAGAGGGACAAGAGACCCAGTACTTC. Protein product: CASSQIAGEGQETQYF.

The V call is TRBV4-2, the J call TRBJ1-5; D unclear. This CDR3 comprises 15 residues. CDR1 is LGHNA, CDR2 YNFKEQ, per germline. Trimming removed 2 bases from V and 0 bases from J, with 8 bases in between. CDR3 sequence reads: CASSQRIGSNQPQHF. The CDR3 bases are TGTGCCAGCAGCCAAAGAATCGGTAGCAATCAGCCCCAGCATTTT.